A selection of T cell receptor beta chains follows, all from one sample in a study of shared clonotypes between healthy human individuals. Libraries were prepared by immunoSEQ multiplex PCR; TCRdb keeps only in-frame clonotypes and omits some of them. The sample shows 650,000 to 800,000 clones, roughly two thirds of them seen only once. The sequenced sample consisted of memory CD4+ T cells sorted from blood. These receptors were collected from a woman in her 30s in good health. The CDR3 runs from the conserved cysteine through the conserved F or W. D genes are given only for firm matches. Clone size is given for some rows only: seen once, a few or many times, or a class if the clone is expanded.

J,size,V,D,CDR3,DNA
TRBJ2-7,NA,TRBV11-2,TRBD2,CASSPDRDYSYEQYF,TGTGCCAGCAGCCCCGACCGGGACTACTCCTACGAGCAGTACTTC
TRBJ1-1,NA,TRBV5-1,NA,CASSLAAGVSTEAFF,TGCGCCAGCAGTCTGGCGGCGGGGGTGAGCACTGAAGCTTTCTTT
TRBJ2-7,NA,TRBV10-3,TRBD2,CAISELRENPYEQYF,TGTGCCATCAGTGAGTTGCGGGAGAATCCCTACGAGCAGTACTTC
TRBJ2-6,NA,TRBV7-2,TRBD1,CASSYRGTGGSGANVLTF,TGTGCCAGCAGCTACCGGGGGACAGGGGGCTCTGGGGCCAACGTCCTGACTTTC
TRBJ2-1,NA,TRBV7-3,TRBD2,CASGAGGPSNEQFF,TGTGCCAGCGGGGCGGGAGGGCCCTCAAATGAGCAGTTCTTC
TRBJ1-5,NA,TRBV5-1,NA,CASSLAGSHQPQHF,TGCGCCAGCAGCTTGGCGGGAAGCCATCAGCCCCAGCATTTT
TRBJ2-3,NA,TRBV5-1,NA,CASSLVVAGAVDTQYF,TGCGCCAGCAGCTTGGTAGTTGCGGGGGCTGTAGATACGCAGTATTTT
TRBJ2-3,NA,TRBV6-5,TRBD2,CGAGVPTDTQYF,TGTGGGGCGGGGGTCCCCACAGATACGCAGTATTTT
TRBJ1-4,NA,TRBV4-1,NA,CASSQGGSGEKLFF,TGCGCCAGCAGCCAAGGGGGGTCAGGGGAAAAACTGTTTTTT
TRBJ1-4,NA,TRBV28,NA,CASRWARWRRTEKLFF,TGTGCCAGCAGGTGGGCCCGGTGGAGGAGGACTGAAAAACTGTTTTTT
TRBJ2-5,once,TRBV5-1,NA,CASMTGGYETQYF,TGCGCCAGCATGACAGGAGGCTACGAGACCCAGTACTTC
TRBJ2-5,NA,TRBV20-1,NA,CSVPRGETQYF,TGCAGTGTCCCGCGAGGGGAGACCCAGTACTTC
TRBJ2-5,many,TRBV4-1,TRBD2,CASSQALAGGEETQYF,TGCGCCAGCAGCCAAGCACTAGCGGGAGGTGAAGAGACCCAGTACTTC
TRBJ2-5,few,TRBV5-4,NA,CASSSASGAAETQYF,TGTGCCAGCAGCTCGGCATCAGGGGCAGCGGAGACCCAGTACTTC
TRBJ2-4,once,TRBV4-1,TRBD1,CASSHDDRGDVNIQYF,TGCGCCAGCAGCCATGACGACAGGGGTGATGTAAACATTCAGTACTTC
TRBJ2-4,once,TRBV7-8,NA,CASSLIKNIQYF,TGTGCCAGCAGCCTGATCAAAAACATTCAGTACTTC
TRBJ2-3,NA,TRBV9,NA,CASSGPRATDTQYF,TGTGCCAGCAGCGGCCCAAGGGCCACAGATACGCAGTATTTT
TRBJ2-1,NA,TRBV7-8,TRBD2,CASSLLLAGPEQFF,TGTGCCAGCAGCTTGCTACTAGCGGGCCCGGAGCAGTTCTTC
TRBJ2-5,NA,TRBV7-3,NA,CASSLNPGSVETQYF,TGTGCCAGCAGCTTAAACCCAGGGTCGGTGGAGACCCAGTACTTC
TRBJ1-2,NA,TRBV28,NA,CASSLPGNGYTF,TGTGCCAGCAGTTTACCAGGGAATGGCTACACCTTC
TRBJ1-2,few,TRBV29-1,NA,CSVEEGSPHYGYTF,TGCAGCGTTGAAGAAGGAAGCCCTCACTATGGCTACACCTTC
TRBJ2-5,NA,TRBV27,TRBD1,CASSSTGTGGQETQYF,TGTGCCAGCAGTTCCACCGGGACAGGGGGTCAAGAGACCCAGTACTTC
TRBJ2-7,NA,TRBV6-1,NA,CASSERRAPHEQYF,TGTGCCAGCAGTGAACGCAGGGCCCCCCACGAGCAGTACTTC
TRBJ1-6,NA,TRBV4-2,TRBD1,CASSQGQGRDRSPLHF,TGTGCCAGCAGCCAAGGACAGGGGAGAGATAGATCACCCCTCCACTTT
TRBJ2-5,NA,TRBV15,NA,CATSRAGASQETQYF,TGTGCCACCAGCAGAGCTGGGGCAAGCCAAGAGACCCAGTACTTC
TRBJ1-2,many,TRBV27,NA,CASSSHGSYGYTF,TGTGCCAGCAGTTCCCATGGATCCTATGGCTACACCTTC
TRBJ2-7,few,TRBV28,NA,CASSAGDRSYEQYF,TGTGCCAGCAGTGCCGGAGACAGGTCCTACGAGCAGTACTTC
TRBJ2-7,many,TRBV4-2,NA,CASSQEFLYEQYF,TGTGCCAGCAGCCAAGAGTTCCTCTACGAGCAGTACTTC
TRBJ2-1,few,TRBV5-1,TRBD1,CASSSRQGSYNEQFF,TGCGCCAGCAGCTCGAGACAGGGCTCCTACAATGAGCAGTTCTTC
TRBJ2-6,NA,TRBV10-1,NA,CASSEGTESSGANVLTF,TGCGCCAGCAGTGAAGGGACCGAGAGCTCTGGGGCCAACGTCCTGACTTTC
TRBJ2-1,NA,TRBV1,NA,CTSSPIGTSGSSSYNEQFF,TGCACCAGCAGCCCCATCGGGACTAGCGGCTCGAGCTCCTACAATGAGCAGTTCTTC
TRBJ2-6,NA,TRBV19,NA,CASTNGHISGANVLTF,TGTGCCAGTACCAACGGACATATCTCTGGGGCCAACGTCCTGACTTTC
TRBJ2-1,NA,TRBV28,TRBD2,CASSPARTSNEQFF,TGTGCCAGCAGTCCAGCCCGGACTAGCAATGAGCAGTTCTTC
TRBJ2-7,NA,TRBV10-2,NA,CASKGGPGHSYEQYF,TGCGCCAGCAAGGGGGGGCCCGGGCATTCCTACGAGCAGTACTTC
TRBJ2-1,once,TRBV19,NA,CASSATLRDGEQFF,TGTGCCAGTAGCGCAACGCTGCGGGATGGTGAGCAGTTCTTC
TRBJ2-1,NA,TRBV27,TRBD2,CASSPSGNLGDEQFF,TGTGCCAGCAGCCCTAGCGGGAACCTTGGCGATGAGCAGTTCTTC
TRBJ1-5,NA,TRBV28,TRBD1,CASSSGTGALLNQPQHF,TGTGCCAGCAGTTCCGGGACAGGCGCGCTACTAAATCAGCCCCAGCATTTT